The present entry profiles one T cell receptor beta chain with its context. This sample stems from a study of identical twins. TCRdb fed the 5' RACE reads into MiXCR, producing one record per CDR3 protein. The data contain 400,000 to 500,000 distinct CDR3 sequences, less than 20% of them seen just once; the ten biggest clones take up roughly 12%. Trimming took 3 bases from V and 4 from J; bases not matched to a gene: 8. This CDR3 has 16 amino acids. The germline gives CDR1 KGHDR, CDR2 SFDVKD. The specimen sequenced was naive T cells sorted from blood. The receptor comes from a man aged 45-60 years in good health. V gene TRBV24-1 combines with J gene TRBJ2-1, with 7 bases that match TRBD1. The CDR3 protein is CATSDTRDSNYNEQFF. For the CDR3, the DNA is TGTGCCACCAGTGATACCAGGGACAGCAATTACAATGAGCAGTTCTTC.